These T cell receptor beta chains were read from a single sample in a study of response to subunit inactivated influenza vaccine. TCRdb fed the RT-PCR reads into MiXCR, producing one record per CDR3 protein. The data contain fewer than 400,000 distinct CDR3 sequences, about a fifth of them singletons. Sequenced here: PBMCs from blood, sampled approximately 20 months after vaccination. The receptors come from a man between 50 and 75 years old who received an inactivated influenza vaccine. The conserved cysteine and the conserved F or W are not part of the CDR3 here. Each record gives: J gene, clone size, V gene, CDR3 protein. Size is stated for part of the rows, as once, few or many counts, or as a class when the clone is expanded.

J gene: TRBJ2-2
clone size: .
V gene: TRBV28
CDR3 protein: ASSPTTWGSGSVGELF

J gene: TRBJ2-3
clone size: few
V gene: TRBV2
CDR3 protein: ASSEYGGHTDTQY

J gene: TRBJ2-7
clone size: .
V gene: TRBV7-9
CDR3 protein: ASSFTVEYEQY

J gene: TRBJ1-1
clone size: few
V gene: TRBV5-1
CDR3 protein: ASKADMNTEAF

J gene: TRBJ2-1
clone size: .
V gene: TRBV28
CDR3 protein: ASSFDSWISYNEQF

J gene: TRBJ2-4
clone size: few
V gene: TRBV5-8
CDR3 protein: ASSSGTVLAKNIQY

J gene: TRBJ1-5
clone size: .
V gene: TRBV6-1
CDR3 protein: ASSTQGEAPQH

J gene: TRBJ1-3
clone size: .
V gene: TRBV6-5
CDR3 protein: ASSYPSIISGNTIY

J gene: TRBJ2-7
clone size: few
V gene: TRBV6-1
CDR3 protein: ASRSGGGEQY

J gene: TRBJ2-2
clone size: few
V gene: TRBV7-7
CDR3 protein: ASSLALSTGDTGELF

J gene: TRBJ2-1
clone size: .
V gene: TRBV6-1
CDR3 protein: ASRPGQSTYNEQF

J gene: TRBJ1-1
clone size: .
V gene: TRBV5-1
CDR3 protein: ASSQRMNTEAF